The entry that follows covers one T cell receptor beta chain sequence. This entry comes from a study of blood T cell repertoires in COVID-19. Methods used by the authors: Estimates of nucleated cell counts were drawn from the amplification of reference gene primers. This table comes from immunoSEQ multiplex PCR, and its TCRdb copy is limited to in-frame clones, with some not included. From that table come the V and J calls and clone size; the DNA was used to work out D and trimming. The sample gives about 240,000 clones, approximately 85% of which show up once; 4% is in the top ten. Material: peripheral blood. The sequence was collected from a man between 45 and 60 years old with acute or convalescent COVID-19.

The CDR3 DNA reads as TGTGCCAGCTCACCCGGACAGGAGACTTATAGCAATCAGCCCCAGCATTTT. Amino acid sequence: CASSPGQETYSNQPQHF. The V gene is TRBV18, the J gene TRBJ1-5; TRBD1 aligns across 7 bases. CDR1 and CDR2 (germline): KGHSH, LQKENI. The junction had 8 bases not matched to a gene; V was cut back by 3 bases and J by 0 bases. This CDR3 is built from 17 residues.